This T cell receptor (beta chain) was identified during a study of T-cell reconstitution after alpha-beta-depleted transplantation in children (dated by TCRdb to between 2015 and 2016). At the level of the whole study: The study quantitatively tracked T-cell immune reconstitution after TCRalphabeta/CD19-depleted allogeneic hematopoietic cell transplantation in children using TCR repertoire profiling.

Library preparation used PCR. These reads were obtained on an Illumina HiSeq 2500. Molecular barcoding was employed in the preparation of TCR libraries, with unique molecular identifiers being used to normalize TCRbeta repertoire quantification. TCRdb redid the processing of the public reads, applying fastp at Q25 and MiXCR, and retained in-frame beta chains. All rows with the same CDR3 protein become a single entry with the most common DNA and genes. This sample is represented by some 600,000 distinct CDR3 sequences; approximately 16% of them were singletons. About 1.1% of the sample belongs to the ten largest clones. Comment on this clonotype: Its specific antigen is unknown. Per-base quality was not reported, and no clone a single base away is much larger than it.

The sequencing here drew on PBMCs from the stem cell graft donor, taken from the stem cell graft. The origin of this receptor is a human donor who donated a stem cell graft to a child with acute myeloid leukemia.

CDR3 region: CASSSTVQGTDTQYF. The base sequence is TGTGCCAGCAGCTCCACGGTGCAGGGCACAGATACGCAGTATTTT. Recombination connected TRBV7-9 to TRBJ2-3; confidence is insufficient to name the D gene. Via the germline V gene (reference sequence), CDR1 is SEHNR and CDR2 FQNEAQ. From the cysteine up to the phenylalanine, the CDR3 has a length of 15 residues. Here the CDR3 DNA is all that survives: 45 bases in frame from base 1. The V end loses 4 bases and the J end loses 1 base, and a stretch of 12 bases separates them.